This T cell receptor (beta chain) came from a study of T cell responses to AZD1222 COVID-19 vaccine. As for the study in general: Investigators merged groups given second doses at roughly 4 or roughly 12 weeks.

For this clone: Its target is not known.

CDR1 and CDR2 (germline): LNHDA, SQIVND (reference sequence). The CDR3 is made up of 15 amino acids. The V segment lost 4 bases and the J segment 0 bases; nucleotides outside the gene matches: 5. Findings and caveats of the study: There were mostly white British donors and more females than males, and clonal diversity was possibly underestimated. Dominant at 160-218 and 743-854, vaccine-associated CD4 TCRs also spanned spike.

Profiling relied on immunoSEQ multiplex PCR, and the TCRdb table lists in-frame clones only, not all of them. The sample contains more than 90,000 clones, about 82% of which appear only once. The sequenced sample was peripheral blood, obtained on day 0 of AZD1222 vaccination. The gene calls are TRBV19 and TRBJ1-2; TRBD1 agrees at 7 bases. The origin of this receptor is an adult in good health. DNA of the CDR3: TGTGCCAGTAGTACCGGACAGGCATCTAACTATGGCTACACCTTC. It yields the protein CASSTGQASNYGYTF.